The 7 T cell receptor beta chains reported below all come from one sample, sequenced in a study of CD4 T cells in relation to SARS-CoV-2 and coronaviruses. Their antigens are not known. Data came from immunoSEQ multiplex PCR; TCRdb stores just in-frame clones and leaves some out. There are 36,000 or so clones in the sample; 77% occur only once, and less than 3.5% lies in the top ten. The source material was memory CD4+ T cells from PBMCs, cultured in vitro. These receptors were collected from an adult with COVID-19.

In DNA, the CDR3 is TGTGCCAGCAGCTACCGGGACAGGGGGCTGAATGAGCAGTTCTTC. As protein: CASSYRDRGLNEQFF. This chain links TRBV11-2 with TRBJ2-1, with 12 positions matching TRBD1. J was trimmed by 7 bases and V by 4 bases; bases with no gene match: 5. The CDR3 loop spans 15 amino acids. Germline values: CDR1 SGHAT, CDR2 FQNNGV.

The V call is TRBV30, the J call TRBJ1-5, with D hard to call. The ends were cut back, 0 bases at V and 2 bases at J, with 8 bases in the middle. This CDR3 is 14 amino acids long. Germline CDR1 and CDR2: GTSNPN and SVGIG (reference sequence). CDR3 sequence (DNA): TGTGCCTGGAGTGTAGAGGGCGGCAATCAGCCCCAGCATTTT. It yields the protein CAWSVEGGNQPQHF. The full variable domain, its missing parts supplied by reference TRBV30 and TRBJ1-5, is SQTIHQWPATLVQPVGSPLSLECTVEGTSNPNLYWYRQAAGRGLQLLFYSVGIGQISSEVPQNLSASRPQDRQFILSSKKLLLSDSGFYLCAWSVEGGNQPQHFGDGTRLSIL.

This rearrangement joins TRBV2 to TRBJ1-4, with D tentatively TRBD1 (6 bases). The V end lost 3 bases, the J end lost 4 bases, and 9 bases lay between the germline ends. The CDR3 is made up of 14 amino acids. CDR1 and CDR2 (germline): SNHLY, FYNNEI. The CDR3 is CASSEDRINEKLFF. The CDR3 DNA follows: TGTGCCAGCAGTGAGGACAGAATTAATGAAAAACTGTTTTTT.

This clone was found a few times. The V call is TRBV4-2, the J call TRBJ2-3; 12 bases fit TRBD2. Germline CDR1 and CDR2: LGHNA and YNFKEQ. The CDR3 runs to 14 residues. V shed 5 bases and J 5 bases; nucleotides not matched to a gene: 2. The CDR3 nucleotides are TGTGCCAGCAGCTTGGGACTAGCGGGAGATACGCAGTATTTT. Its translation: CASSLGLAGDTQYF.

A single count supports this clone. The CDR3, as DNA: TGTGCCAGCAGTCCCGGGACATTTTCGGGGACCTTC. It codes for CASSPGTFSGTF. The J gene is TRBJ1-2, the V gene TRBV6-5; TRBD1 might be the D (6 bases). The germline V and J ends were trimmed by 5 bases and 14 bases, with 18 bases remaining between them. Germline V gene data show CDR1 as MNHEY and CDR2 as SVGAGI. The length of the CDR3 is 12 residues.

The genes are TRBV12-3 or TRBV12-4 and TRBJ2-7, with D hard to call. The CDR3 length is 12 residues. Trimming took off 5 bases at V and 2 bases at J, with 7 bases between the two ends. The CDR3 sequence is CASSGVTYEQYF. In DNA, the CDR3 is TGTGCCAGCAGTGGGGTTACCTACGAGCAGTACTTC.

The chain links TRBV7-9 to TRBJ2-7, with 16 bases that match TRBD2. Germline V CDR1 and CDR2: SEHNR, FQNEAQ (reference sequence). V dropped 2 bases and J dropped 5; count of bases not matched to a gene: 6. The CDR3 spans 17 residues. Here the CDR3 DNA reads TGTGCCAGCAGCTTAACCACGGGACTAGCGGGAGGGAACGAGCAGTACTTC. Translated, it gives CASSLTTGLAGGNEQYF.